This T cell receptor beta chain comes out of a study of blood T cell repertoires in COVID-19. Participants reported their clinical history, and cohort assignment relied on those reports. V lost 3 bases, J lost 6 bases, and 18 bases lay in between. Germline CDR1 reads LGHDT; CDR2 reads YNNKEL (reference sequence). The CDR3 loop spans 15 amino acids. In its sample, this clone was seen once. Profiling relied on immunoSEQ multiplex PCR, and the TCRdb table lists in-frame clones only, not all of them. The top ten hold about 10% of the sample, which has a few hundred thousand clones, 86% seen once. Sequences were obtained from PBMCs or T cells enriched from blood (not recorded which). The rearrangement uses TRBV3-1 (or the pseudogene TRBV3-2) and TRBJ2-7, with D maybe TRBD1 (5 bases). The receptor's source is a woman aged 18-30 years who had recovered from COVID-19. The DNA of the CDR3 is TGTGCCAGCAGCCAGCCAGGGTTCGTTTGGTCCGAGCAGTACTTC. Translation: CASSQPGFVWSEQYF.